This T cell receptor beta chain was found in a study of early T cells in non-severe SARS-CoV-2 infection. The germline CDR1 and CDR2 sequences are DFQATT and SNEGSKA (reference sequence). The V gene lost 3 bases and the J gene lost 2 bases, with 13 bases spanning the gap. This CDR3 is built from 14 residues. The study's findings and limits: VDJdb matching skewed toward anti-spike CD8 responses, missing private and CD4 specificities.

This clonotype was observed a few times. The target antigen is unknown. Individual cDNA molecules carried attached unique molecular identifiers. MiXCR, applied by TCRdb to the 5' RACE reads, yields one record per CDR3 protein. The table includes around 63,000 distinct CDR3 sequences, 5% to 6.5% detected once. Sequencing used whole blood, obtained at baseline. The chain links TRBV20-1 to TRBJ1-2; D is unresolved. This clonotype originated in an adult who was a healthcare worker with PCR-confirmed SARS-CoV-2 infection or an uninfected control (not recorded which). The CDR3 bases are TGCAGTGCTAGGGGTACCGTATCAAACTATGGCTACACCTTC. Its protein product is CSARGTVSNYGYTF.